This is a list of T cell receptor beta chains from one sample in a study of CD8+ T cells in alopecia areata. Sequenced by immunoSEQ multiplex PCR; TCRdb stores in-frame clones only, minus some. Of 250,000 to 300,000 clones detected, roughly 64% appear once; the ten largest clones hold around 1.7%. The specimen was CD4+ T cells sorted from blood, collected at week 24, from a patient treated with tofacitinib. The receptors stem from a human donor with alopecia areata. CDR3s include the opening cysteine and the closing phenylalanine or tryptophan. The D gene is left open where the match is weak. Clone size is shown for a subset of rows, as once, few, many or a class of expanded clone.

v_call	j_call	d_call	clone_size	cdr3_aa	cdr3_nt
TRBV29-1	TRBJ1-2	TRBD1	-	CSVDTGAYLYTF	TGCAGCGTAGATACAGGGGCCTACCTCTACACCTTC
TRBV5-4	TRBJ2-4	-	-	CASSFPGNEDIQYF	TGTGCCAGCAGCTTCCCCGGGAACGAGGACATTCAGTACTTC
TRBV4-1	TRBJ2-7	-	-	CASSQDKTVVYEQYF	TGCGCCAGCAGCCAAGATAAAACCGTGGTCTACGAGCAGTACTTC
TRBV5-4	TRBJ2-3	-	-	CASSLEGRSSDTQYF	TGTGCCAGCAGCTTGGAAGGCCGCTCCTCAGATACGCAGTATTTT
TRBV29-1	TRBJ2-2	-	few	CSAIQGPGNTGELFF	TGCAGCGCCATTCAGGGTCCCGGGAACACCGGGGAGCTGTTTTTT
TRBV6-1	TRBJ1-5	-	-	CASRSSGNQPQHF	TGTGCCAGCAGATCGAGTGGCAATCAGCCCCAGCATTTT
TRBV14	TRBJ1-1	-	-	CASSQRGGERNTEAFF	TGTGCCAGCAGCCAGCGGGGAGGCGAAAGGAACACTGAAGCTTTCTTT
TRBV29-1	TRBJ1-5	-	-	CSVRDMGQPQHF	TGCAGCGTTCGGGACATGGGTCAGCCCCAGCATTTT
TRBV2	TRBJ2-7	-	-	CASSGQTDEQYF	TGTGCCAGCAGTGGACAGACGGACGAGCAGTACTTC
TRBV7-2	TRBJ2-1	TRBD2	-	CASSPLYGGSSYNEQFF	TGTGCCAGCAGCCCACTCTATGGCGGGAGCTCCTACAATGAGCAGTTCTTC
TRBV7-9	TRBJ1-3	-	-	CASSLAVDSGNTIYF	TGTGCCAGCAGCCTCGCGGTAGACTCTGGAAACACCATATATTTT
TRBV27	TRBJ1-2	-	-	CASKQREGYGYTF	TGTGCCAGCAAACAGAGGGAAGGCTATGGCTACACCTTC
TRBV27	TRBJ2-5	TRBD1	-	CASSFTGGRETQYF	TGTGCCAGCAGTTTCACAGGGGGCAGAGAGACCCAGTACTTC
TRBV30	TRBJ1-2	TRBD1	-	CAWSGQGANYGYTF	TGTGCCTGGAGTGGACAGGGGGCTAACTATGGCTACACCTTC
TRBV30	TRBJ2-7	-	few	CAWRRGPGYEQYF	TGTGCCTGGAGGCGAGGGCCCGGTTACGAGCAGTACTTC
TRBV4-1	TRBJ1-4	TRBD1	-	CASSPGQGREKLFF	TGCGCCAGCAGCCCGGGACAGGGGAGGGAAAAACTGTTTTTT
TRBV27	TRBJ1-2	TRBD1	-	CASSLAGTGGNYGYTF	TGTGCCAGCAGTTTAGCGGGGACAGGGGGTAACTATGGCTACACCTTC
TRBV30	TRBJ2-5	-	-	CAWRLQGRSETQYF	TGTGCCTGGAGGCTACAGGGTAGGTCGGAGACCCAGTACTTC
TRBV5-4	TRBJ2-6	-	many	CASSKEPGHLNSGANVLTF	TGTGCCAGCAGCAAAGAACCGGGACACCTCAACTCTGGGGCCAACGTCCTGACTTTC
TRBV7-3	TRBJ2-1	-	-	CASSSPGFPQQFF	TGTGCCAGCAGCTCGCCTGGATTCCCTCAGCAGTTCTTC
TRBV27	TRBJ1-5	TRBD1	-	CASAPRGAPQHF	TGTGCCAGCGCTCCCAGGGGGGCGCCCCAGCATTTT
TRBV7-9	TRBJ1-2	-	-	CASSLASF	TGTGCCAGCAGCTTAGCGTCCTTC
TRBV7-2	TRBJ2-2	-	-	CASRLQGLSTGELFF	TGTGCCAGCAGATTGCAGGGGTTGAGCACCGGGGAGCTGTTTTTT
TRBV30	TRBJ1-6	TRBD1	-	CAWSVLRTGNSPLHF	TGTGCCTGGAGTGTACTAAGGACAGGCAATTCACCCCTCCACTTT
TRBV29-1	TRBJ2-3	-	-	CSVGAPVERGTDTQYF	TGCAGCGTTGGGGCCCCCGTGGAGAGAGGCACAGATACGCAGTATTTT
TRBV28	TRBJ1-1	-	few	CASRRGHTEAFF	TGTGCCAGCCGTCGGGGACACACTGAAGCTTTCTTT
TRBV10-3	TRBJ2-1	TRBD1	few	CAISESWRGTGVPSEQFF	TGTGCCATCAGTGAGTCGTGGAGGGGGACAGGGGTTCCCAGTGAGCAGTTCTTC
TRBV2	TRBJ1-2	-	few	CARGDQGRYYGYTF	TGTGCCAGGGGGGATCAGGGGCGATACTATGGCTACACCTTC
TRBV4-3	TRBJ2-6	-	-	CASSQDRGGANVLTF	TGCGCCAGCAGCCAAGATCGGGGTGGGGCCAACGTCCTGACTTTC
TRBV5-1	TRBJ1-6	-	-	CASSFEAQSSNNSPLHF	TGCGCCAGCAGCTTCGAAGCCCAGTCTTCGAATAATTCACCCCTCCACTTT
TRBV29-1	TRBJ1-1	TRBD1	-	CSVADRVNTEAFF	TGCAGCGTTGCGGACAGGGTTAACACTGAAGCTTTCTTT
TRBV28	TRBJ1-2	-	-	CASSLSTPAPGYTF	TGTGCCAGCAGTTTGTCTACACCCGCTCCGGGCTACACCTTC
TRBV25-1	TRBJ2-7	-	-	CASSESVSQYF	TGTGCCAGCAGTGAAAGTGTGTCGCAGTACTTC
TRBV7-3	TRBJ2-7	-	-	CALKPGSYEQYF	TGTGCCCTAAAGCCAGGGTCCTACGAGCAGTACTTC
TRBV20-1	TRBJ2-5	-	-	CSARARETQYF	TGCAGTGCTAGAGCACGAGAGACCCAGTACTTC
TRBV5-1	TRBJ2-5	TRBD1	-	CASSLIQGEETQYF	TGCGCCAGCAGCTTAATACAGGGGGAGGAGACCCAGTACTTC
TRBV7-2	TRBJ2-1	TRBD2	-	CASSYAGTSPQVEQFF	TGTGCCAGCAGCTATGCCGGGACTAGCCCTCAGGTTGAGCAGTTCTTC
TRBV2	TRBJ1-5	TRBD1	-	CASSPRDRGGWQPQHF	TGTGCCAGCAGTCCCCGGGACAGGGGAGGTTGGCAGCCCCAGCATTTT
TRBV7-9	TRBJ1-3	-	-	CASTKGPGAGNTIYF	TGTGCCAGCACCAAAGGGCCCGGAGCTGGAAACACCATATATTTT
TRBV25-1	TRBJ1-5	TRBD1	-	CASQGSPNQPQHF	TGTGCCTCACAGGGGTCGCCCAATCAGCCCCAGCATTTT
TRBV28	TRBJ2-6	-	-	CASSLSQITSGANVLTF	TGTGCCAGCAGTTTATCACAGATAACCTCTGGGGCCAACGTCCTGACTTTC